The text below deals with one TCR beta chain. It was with random hexamers that 0.5 to 1 ug RNA was reverse transcribed. Via MiXCR, TCRdb re-called the immunoSEQ multiplex PCR reads, giving one row per CDR3 protein. The table lists about 280,000 distinct CDR3 sequences, about 85% of them singletons, with over 0.09% in the top ten. These data come from a study of CD8 T cells in Susac syndrome. Trimming cost V 8 bases and J 8 bases; bases outside gene matches: 16. The CDR3 totals 15 residues. Germline CDR1 and CDR2: SQVTM and ANQGSEA. The sequencing sample was made of CD8+ T cells from PBMCs. The chain uses TRBV29-1 and TRBJ2-1; 9 positions match TRBD1. The sequence derives from a human donor with multiple sclerosis. The CDR3 DNA reads as TGCAGCACGTCTGGAGGACAGGGGAGTTGGGATGAGCAGTTCTTC. Translated, it gives CSTSGGQGSWDEQFF.